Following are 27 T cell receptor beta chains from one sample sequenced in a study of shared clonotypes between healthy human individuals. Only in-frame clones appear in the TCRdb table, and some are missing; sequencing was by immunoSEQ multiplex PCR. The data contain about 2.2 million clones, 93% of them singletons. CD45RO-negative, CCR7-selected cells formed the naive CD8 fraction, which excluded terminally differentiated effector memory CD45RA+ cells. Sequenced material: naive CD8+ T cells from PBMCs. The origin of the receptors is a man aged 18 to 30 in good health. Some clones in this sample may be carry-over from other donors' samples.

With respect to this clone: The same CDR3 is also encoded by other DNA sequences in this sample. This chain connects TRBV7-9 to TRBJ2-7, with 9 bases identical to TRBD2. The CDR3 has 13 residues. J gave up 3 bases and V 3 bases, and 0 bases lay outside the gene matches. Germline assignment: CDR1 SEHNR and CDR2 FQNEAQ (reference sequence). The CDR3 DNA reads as TGTGCCAGCAGCTTTAGCGGGAGCTACGAGCAGTACTTC. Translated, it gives CASSFSGSYEQYF.

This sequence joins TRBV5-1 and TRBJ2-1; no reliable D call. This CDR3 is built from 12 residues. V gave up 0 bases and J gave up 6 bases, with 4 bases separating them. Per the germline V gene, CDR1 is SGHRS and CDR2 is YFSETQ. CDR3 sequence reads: CASSLDFNEQFF. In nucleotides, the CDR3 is TGCGCCAGCAGCTTGGATTTCAATGAGCAGTTCTTC.

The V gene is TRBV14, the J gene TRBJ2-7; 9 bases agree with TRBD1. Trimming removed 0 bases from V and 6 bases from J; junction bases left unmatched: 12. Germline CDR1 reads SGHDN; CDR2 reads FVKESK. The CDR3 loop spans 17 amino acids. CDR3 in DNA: TGTGCCAGCAGCCAAGAATCGGAGGACAGGGGTCCGAGCGAGCAGTACTTC. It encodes CASSQESEDRGPSEQYF.

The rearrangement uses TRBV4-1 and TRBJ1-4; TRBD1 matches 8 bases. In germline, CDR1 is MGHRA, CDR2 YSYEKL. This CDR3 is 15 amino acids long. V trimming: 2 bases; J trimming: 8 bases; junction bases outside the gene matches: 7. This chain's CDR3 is CASSQHQGAREKLFF. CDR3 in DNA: TGCGCCAGCAGCCAACATCAGGGGGCGAGGGAAAAACTGTTTTTT.

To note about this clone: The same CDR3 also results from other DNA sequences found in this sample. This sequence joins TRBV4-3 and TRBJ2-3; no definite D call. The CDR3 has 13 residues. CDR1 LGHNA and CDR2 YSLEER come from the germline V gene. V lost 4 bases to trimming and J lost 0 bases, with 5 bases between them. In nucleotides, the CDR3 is TGCGCCAGCAGCCGTACTAGCACAGATACGCAGTATTTT. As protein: CASSRTSTDTQYF.

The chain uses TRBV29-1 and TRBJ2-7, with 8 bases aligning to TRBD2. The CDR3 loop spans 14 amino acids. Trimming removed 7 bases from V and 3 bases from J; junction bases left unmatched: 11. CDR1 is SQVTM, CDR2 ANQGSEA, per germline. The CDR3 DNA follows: TGCAGCGCCGGGGGGGGTAAAGTCGGCTACGAGCAGTACTTC. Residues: CSAGGGKVGYEQYF.

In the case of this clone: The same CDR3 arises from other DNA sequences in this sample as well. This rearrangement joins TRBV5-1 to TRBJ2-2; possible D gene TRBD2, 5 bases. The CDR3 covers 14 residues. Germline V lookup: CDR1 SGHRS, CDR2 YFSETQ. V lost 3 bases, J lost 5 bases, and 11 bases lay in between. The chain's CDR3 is CASSWASGTGELFF. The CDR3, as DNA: TGCGCCAGCAGCTGGGCCTCGGGAACCGGGGAGCTGTTTTTT.

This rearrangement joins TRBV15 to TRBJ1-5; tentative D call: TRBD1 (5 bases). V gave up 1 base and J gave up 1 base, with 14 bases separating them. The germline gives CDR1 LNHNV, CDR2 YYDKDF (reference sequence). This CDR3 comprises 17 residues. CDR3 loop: CATSRGPHSGSNQPQHF. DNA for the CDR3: TGTGCCACCAGCAGAGGGCCTCATTCAGGGAGCAATCAGCCCCAGCATTTT.

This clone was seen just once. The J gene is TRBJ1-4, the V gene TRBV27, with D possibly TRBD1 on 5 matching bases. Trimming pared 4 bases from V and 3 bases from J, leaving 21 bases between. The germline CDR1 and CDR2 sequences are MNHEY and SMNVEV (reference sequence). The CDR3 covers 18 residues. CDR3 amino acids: CASSSTILSGHSNEKLFF. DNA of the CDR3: TGTGCCAGCAGTTCCACCATACTATCAGGACATTCTAATGAAAAACTGTTTTTT.

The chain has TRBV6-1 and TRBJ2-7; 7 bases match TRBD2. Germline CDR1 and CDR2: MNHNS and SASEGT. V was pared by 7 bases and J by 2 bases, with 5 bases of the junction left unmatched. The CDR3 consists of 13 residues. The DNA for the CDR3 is TGTGCCAGCATTGGGGCGGGAGCCTACGAGCAGTACTTC. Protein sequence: CASIGAGAYEQYF.

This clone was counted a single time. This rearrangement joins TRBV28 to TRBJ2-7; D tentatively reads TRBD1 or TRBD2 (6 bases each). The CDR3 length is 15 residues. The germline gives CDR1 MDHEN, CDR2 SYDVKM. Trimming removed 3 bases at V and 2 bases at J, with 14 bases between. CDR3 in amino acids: CASSFEWGATYEQYF. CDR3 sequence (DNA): TGTGCCAGCAGTTTCGAGTGGGGGGCCACCTACGAGCAGTACTTC.

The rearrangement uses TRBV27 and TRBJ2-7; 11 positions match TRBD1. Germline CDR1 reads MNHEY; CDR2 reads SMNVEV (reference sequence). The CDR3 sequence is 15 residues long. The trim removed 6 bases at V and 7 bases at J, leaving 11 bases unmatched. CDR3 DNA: TGTGCCAGCAGCCCTAGGGGGACAGGGGGGAGGGAGCAGTACTTC. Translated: CASSPRGTGGREQYF.

The CDR3 sequence is CASSNRALYQETQYF. CDR3 nucleotides: TGTGCCAGCAGTAACCGGGCCCTGTACCAAGAGACCCAGTACTTC. J is TRBJ2-5 and V is TRBV25-1; D remains ambiguous. CDR1 MGHDK and CDR2 SYGVNS come from the germline V gene. This CDR3 is 15 amino acids long. The V gene lost 5 bases and the J gene lost 0 bases, with 13 bases spanning the gap.

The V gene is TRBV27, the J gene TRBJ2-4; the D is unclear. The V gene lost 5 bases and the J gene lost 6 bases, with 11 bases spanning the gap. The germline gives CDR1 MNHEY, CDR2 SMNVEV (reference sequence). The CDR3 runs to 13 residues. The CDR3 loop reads CASSPRPGNIQYF. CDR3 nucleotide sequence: TGTGCCAGCAGTCCGAGGCCGGGAAACATTCAGTACTTC.

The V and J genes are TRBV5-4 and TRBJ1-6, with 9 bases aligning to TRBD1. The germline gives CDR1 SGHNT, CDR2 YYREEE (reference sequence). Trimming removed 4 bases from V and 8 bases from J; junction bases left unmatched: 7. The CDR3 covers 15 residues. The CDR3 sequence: CASSPGDRADSPLHF. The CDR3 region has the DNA TGTGCCAGCAGCCCCGGGGACAGGGCTGATTCACCCCTCCACTTT.

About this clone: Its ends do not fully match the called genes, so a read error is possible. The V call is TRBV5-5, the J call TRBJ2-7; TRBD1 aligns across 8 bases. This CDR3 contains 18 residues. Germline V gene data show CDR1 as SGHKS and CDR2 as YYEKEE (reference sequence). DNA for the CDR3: TGTGCCAGCAGCGACTTGCCCGGGACAGGATATCGGTCCTCCGAGCAGTACTTC. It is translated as CASSDLPGTGYRSSEQYF.

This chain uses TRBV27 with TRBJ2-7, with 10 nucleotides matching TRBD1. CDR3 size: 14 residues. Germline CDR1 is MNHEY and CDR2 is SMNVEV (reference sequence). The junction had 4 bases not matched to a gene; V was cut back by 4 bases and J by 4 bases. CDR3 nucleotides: TGTGCCAGCAGTTGGGACAGGGGCGGATACGAGCAGTACTTC. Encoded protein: CASSWDRGGYEQYF.

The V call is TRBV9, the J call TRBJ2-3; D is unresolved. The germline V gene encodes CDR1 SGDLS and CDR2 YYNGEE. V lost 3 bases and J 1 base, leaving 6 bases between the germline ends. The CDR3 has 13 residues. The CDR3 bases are TGTGCCAGCAGCGCGTGGCGCACAGATACGCAGTATTTT. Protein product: CASSAWRTDTQYF.

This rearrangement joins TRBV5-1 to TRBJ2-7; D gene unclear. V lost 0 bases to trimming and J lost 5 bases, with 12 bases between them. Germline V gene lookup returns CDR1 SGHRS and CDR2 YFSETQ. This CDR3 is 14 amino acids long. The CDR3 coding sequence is TGCGCCAGCAGCTTGGAGTGGGGTTCCAACGAGCAGTACTTC. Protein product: CASSLEWGSNEQYF.

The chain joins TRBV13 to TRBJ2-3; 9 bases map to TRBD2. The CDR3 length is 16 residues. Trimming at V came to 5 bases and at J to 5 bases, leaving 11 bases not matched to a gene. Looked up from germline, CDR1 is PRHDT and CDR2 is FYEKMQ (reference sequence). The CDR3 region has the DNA TGTGCCAGCAGCCCATACGGGGCACTAGCGGGAGATACGCAGTATTTT. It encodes CASSPYGALAGDTQYF.

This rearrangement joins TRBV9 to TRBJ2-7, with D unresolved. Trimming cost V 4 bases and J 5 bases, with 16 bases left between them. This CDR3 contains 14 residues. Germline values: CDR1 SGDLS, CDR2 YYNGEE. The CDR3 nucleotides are TGTGCCAGCAGCCCCCGGTCCAGTCTCCACGAGCAGTACTTC. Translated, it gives CASSPRSSLHEQYF.

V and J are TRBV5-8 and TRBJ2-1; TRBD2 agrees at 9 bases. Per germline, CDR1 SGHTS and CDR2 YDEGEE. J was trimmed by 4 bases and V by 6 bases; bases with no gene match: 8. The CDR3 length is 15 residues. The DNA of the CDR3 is TGTGCCAGCATAGGACTAGCGATACAGTACAATGAGCAGTTCTTC. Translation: CASIGLAIQYNEQFF.

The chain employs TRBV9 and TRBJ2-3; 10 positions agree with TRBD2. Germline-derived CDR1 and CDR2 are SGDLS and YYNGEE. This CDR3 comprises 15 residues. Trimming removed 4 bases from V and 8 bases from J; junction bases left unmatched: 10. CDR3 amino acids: CASSRIAGGEGTQYF. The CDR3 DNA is TGTGCCAGCAGCCGGATAGCGGGAGGAGAGGGTACGCAGTATTTT.

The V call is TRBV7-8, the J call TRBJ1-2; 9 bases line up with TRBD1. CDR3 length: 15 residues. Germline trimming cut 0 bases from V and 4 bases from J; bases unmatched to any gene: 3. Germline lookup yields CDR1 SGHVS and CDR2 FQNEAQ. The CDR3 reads CASSLAGTGTYGYTF. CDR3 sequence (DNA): TGTGCCAGCAGCTTAGCGGGGACAGGGACCTATGGCTACACCTTC.

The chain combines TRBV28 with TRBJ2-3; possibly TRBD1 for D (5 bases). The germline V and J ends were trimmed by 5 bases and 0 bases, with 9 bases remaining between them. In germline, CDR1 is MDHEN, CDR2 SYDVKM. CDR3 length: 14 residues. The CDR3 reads CASSGHASTDTQYF. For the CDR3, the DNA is TGTGCCAGCAGTGGACATGCTAGCACAGATACGCAGTATTTT.

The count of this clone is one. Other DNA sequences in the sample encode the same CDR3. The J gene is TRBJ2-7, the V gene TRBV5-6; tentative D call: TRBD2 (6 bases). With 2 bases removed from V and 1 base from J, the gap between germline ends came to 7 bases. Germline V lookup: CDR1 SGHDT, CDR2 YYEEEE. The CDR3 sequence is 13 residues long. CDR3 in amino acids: CASSFGTSYEQYF. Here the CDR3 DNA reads TGTGCCAGCAGCTTTGGGACTTCCTACGAGCAGTACTTC.

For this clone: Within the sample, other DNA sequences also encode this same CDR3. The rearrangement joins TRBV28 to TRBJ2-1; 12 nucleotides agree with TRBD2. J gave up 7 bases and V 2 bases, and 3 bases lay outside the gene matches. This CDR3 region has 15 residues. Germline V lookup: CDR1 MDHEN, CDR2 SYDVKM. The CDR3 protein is CASSLGLAGLNEQFF. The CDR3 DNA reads TGTGCCAGCAGTTTAGGACTAGCGGGGTTGAATGAGCAGTTCTTC.